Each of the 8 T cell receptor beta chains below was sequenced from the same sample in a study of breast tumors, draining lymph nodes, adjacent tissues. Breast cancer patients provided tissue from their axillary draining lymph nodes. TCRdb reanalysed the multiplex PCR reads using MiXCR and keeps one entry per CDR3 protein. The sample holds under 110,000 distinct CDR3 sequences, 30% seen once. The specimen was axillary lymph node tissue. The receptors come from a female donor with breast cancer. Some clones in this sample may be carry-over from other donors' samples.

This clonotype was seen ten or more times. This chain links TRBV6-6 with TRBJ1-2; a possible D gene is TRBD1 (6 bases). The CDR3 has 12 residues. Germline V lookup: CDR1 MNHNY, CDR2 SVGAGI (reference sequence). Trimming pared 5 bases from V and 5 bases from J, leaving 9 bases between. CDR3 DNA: TGTGCCAGCAGTACAGGGATGTATGGCTACACCTTC. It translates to CASSTGMYGYTF.

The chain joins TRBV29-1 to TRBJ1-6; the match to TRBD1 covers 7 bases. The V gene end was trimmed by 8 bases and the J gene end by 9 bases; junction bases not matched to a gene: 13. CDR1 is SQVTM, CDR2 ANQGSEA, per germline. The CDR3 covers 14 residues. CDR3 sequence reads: CSLRGRGSGSPLHF. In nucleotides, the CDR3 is TGCAGCTTGAGAGGCAGGGGGAGTGGTTCACCCCTCCACTTT.

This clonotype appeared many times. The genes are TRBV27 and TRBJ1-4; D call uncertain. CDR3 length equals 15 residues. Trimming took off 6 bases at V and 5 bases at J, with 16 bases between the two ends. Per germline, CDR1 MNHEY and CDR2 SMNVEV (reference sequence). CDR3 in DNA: TGTGCCAGCAGAGGCTTCGGGCAGCAGAATGAAAAACTGTTTTTT. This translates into CASRGFGQQNEKLFF.

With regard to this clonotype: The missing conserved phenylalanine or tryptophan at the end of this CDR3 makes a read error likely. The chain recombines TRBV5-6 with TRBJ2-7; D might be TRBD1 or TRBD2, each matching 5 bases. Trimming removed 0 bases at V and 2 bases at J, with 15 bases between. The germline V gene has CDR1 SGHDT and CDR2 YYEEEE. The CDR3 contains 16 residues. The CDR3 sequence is CASSLDGTARPYEQYL. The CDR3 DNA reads TGTGCCAGCAGCTTGGACGGGACGGCCAGACCCTACGAGCAGTACCTC.

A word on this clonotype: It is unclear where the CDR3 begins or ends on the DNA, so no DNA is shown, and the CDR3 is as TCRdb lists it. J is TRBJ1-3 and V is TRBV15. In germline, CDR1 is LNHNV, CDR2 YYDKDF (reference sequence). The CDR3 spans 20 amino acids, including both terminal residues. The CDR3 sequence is CATSRSYGTPYFFGQGTIYF.

Written as DNA, the CDR3 is TGTGCCAGCAGCTCCCACGGGGGGCAACCCCCCCTCCACTTT. It yields the protein CASSSHGGQPPLHF. V and J are TRBV7-3 and TRBJ1-6; possibly TRBD1 for D (6 bases). V gave up 4 bases and J gave up 13 bases, with 17 bases separating them. Germline CDR1 is SGHTA and CDR2 is FQGTGA. CDR3 size: 14 residues.

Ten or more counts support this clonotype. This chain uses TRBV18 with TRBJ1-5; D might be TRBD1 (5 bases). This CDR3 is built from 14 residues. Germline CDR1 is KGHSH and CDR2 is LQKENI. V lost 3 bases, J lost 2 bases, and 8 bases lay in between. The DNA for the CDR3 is TGTGCCAGCTCACCTCAGGGTGGCAATCAGCCCCAGCATTTT. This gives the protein CASSPQGGNQPQHF. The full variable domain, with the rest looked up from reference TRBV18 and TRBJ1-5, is NAGVMQNPRHLVRRRGQEARLRCSPMKGHSHVYWYRQLPEEGLKFMVYLQKENIIDESGMPKERFSAEFPKEGPSILRIQQVVRGDSAAYFCASSPQGGNQPQHFGDGTRLSIL.

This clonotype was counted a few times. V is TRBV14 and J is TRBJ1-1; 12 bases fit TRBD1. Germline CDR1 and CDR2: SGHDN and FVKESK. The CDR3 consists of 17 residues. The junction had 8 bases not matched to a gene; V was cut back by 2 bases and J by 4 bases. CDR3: CASSQRDRGRFGTEAFF. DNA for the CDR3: TGTGCCAGCAGCCAAAGGGACAGGGGGCGATTCGGCACTGAAGCTTTCTTT.